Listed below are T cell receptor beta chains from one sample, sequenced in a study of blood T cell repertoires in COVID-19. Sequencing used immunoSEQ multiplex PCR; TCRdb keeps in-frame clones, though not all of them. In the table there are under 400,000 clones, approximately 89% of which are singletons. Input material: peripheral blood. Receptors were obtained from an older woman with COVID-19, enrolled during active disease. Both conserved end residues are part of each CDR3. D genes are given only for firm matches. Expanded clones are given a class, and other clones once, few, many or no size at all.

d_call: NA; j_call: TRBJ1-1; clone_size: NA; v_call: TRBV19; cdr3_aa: CASSPQGTSNTEAFF; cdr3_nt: TGTGCCAGTAGCCCACAAGGGACATCGAACACTGAAGCTTTCTTT
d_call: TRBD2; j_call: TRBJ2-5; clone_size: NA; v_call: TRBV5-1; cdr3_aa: CASSFRGEETQYF; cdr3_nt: TGCGCCAGCAGCTTTCGGGGGGAAGAGACCCAGTACTTC
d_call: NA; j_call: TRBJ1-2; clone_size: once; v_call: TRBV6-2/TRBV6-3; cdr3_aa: CASSYAGPKGYGYTF; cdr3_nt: TGTGCCAGCAGTTACGCTGGACCGAAGGGGTATGGCTACACCTTC
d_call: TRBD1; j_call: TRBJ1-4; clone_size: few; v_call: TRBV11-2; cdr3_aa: CASRLRDRKNEKLFF; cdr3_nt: TGTGCCAGCAGATTACGGGACAGAAAAAATGAAAAACTGTTTTTT
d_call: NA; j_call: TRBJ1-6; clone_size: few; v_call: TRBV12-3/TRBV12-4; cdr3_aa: CASSDNTRSPLHF; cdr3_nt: TGTGCCAGCAGCGACAACACGCGTTCACCCCTCCACTTT
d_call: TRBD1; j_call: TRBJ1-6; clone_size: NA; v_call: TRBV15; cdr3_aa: CATSTTLFPDRGFTSSYNSPLHF; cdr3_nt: TGTGCCACCAGCACTACCCTGTTCCCTGACAGGGGGTTTACGAGCTCCTATAATTCACCCCTCCACTTT
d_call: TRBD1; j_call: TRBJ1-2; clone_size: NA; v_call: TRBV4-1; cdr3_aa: CASSQDGTANYGYTF; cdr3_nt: TGCGCCAGCAGCCAAGATGGGACAGCTAACTATGGCTACACCTTC
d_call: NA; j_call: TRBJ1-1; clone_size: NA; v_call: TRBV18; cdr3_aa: CASSLGAGTEAFF; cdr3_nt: TGTGCCAGCTCACTGGGGGCGGGCACTGAAGCTTTCTTT
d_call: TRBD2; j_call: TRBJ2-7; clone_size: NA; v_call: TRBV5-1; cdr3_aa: CASSLDGLAAYEQYF; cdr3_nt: TGCGCCAGCAGCTTGGATGGACTAGCAGCCTACGAGCAGTACTTC
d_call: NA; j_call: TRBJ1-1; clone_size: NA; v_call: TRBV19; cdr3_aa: CASSTGWNTEAFF; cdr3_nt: TGTGCCAGCTCGACAGGCTGGAACACTGAAGCTTTCTTT
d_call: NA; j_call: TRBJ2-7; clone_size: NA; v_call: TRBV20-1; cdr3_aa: CSASSSGEQYF; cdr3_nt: TGCAGTGCTAGTTCCAGCGGCGAGCAGTACTTC
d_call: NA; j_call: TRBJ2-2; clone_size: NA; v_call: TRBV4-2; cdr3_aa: CVSSQVGGSYTGELFF; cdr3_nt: TGTGTCAGCAGCCAAGTAGGGGGTTCGTACACCGGGGAGCTGTTTTTT
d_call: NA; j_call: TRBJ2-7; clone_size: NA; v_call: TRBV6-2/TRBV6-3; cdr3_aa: CASSYSQGGPYEQYF; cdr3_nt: TGTGCCAGCAGTTACTCTCAGGGGGGACCCTACGAGCAGTACTTC
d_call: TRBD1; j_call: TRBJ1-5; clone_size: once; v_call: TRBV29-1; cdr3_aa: CSVRDSSHSNQPQHF; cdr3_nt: TGCAGCGTCCGGGACAGTTCCCATAGCAATCAGCCCCAGCATTTT
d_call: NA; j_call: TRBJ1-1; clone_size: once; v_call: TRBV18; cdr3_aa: CASSQSSIGANTEAFF; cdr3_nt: TGTGCCAGCTCCCAGTCTTCGATCGGAGCCAACACTGAAGCTTTCTTT
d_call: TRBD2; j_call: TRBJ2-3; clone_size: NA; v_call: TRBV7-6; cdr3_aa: CASSSQWGGNTDTQYF; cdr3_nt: TGTGCCAGCAGCTCCCAGTGGGGGGGGAACACAGATACGCAGTATTTT
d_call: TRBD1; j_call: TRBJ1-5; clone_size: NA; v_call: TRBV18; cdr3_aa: CASSQDRGRSQPQHF; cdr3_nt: TGTGCCAGCTCACAGGACAGGGGGCGAAGTCAGCCCCAGCATTTT
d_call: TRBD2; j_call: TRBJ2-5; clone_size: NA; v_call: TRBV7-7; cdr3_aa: CASTLGGGAQETQYF; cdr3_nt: TGTGCCAGCACTCTCGGCGGGGGGGCGCAAGAGACCCAGTACTTC
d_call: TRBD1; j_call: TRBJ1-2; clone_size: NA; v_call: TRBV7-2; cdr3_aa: CASSSQMTGGLGYTF; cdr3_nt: TGTGCCAGCAGCTCTCAGATGACAGGGGGTTTGGGCTACACCTTC
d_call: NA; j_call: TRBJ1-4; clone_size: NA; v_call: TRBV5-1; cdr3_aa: CASSLGTRGLTNEKLFF; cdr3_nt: TGCGCCAGCAGCTTGGGTACGCGGGGTCTCACTAATGAAAAACTGTTTTTT
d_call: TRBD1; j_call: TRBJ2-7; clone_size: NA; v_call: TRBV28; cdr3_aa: CASSPRTGGNEQYF; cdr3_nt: TGTGCCAGCAGCCCCCGGACAGGGGGGAACGAGCAGTACTTC
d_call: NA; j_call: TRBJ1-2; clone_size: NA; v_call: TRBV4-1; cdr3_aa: CASSQDPAGARYGYTF; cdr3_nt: TGCGCCAGCAGCCAAGATCCTGCAGGGGCGCGTTATGGCTACACCTTC
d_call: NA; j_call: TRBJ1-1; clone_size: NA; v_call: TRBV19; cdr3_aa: CASSRPGTEAFF; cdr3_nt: TGTGCCAGTAGTAGACCGGGGACTGAAGCTTTCTTT
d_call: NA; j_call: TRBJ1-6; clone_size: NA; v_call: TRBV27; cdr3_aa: CASSFAGDGSPLHF; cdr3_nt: TGTGCCAGCAGTTTCGCAGGGGATGGATCACCCCTCCACTTT
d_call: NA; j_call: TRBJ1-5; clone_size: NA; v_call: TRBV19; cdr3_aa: CASSIGYQGNRWDQPQHF; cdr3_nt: TGTGCCAGTAGTATTGGTTACCAGGGGAATAGATGGGATCAGCCCCAGCATTTT
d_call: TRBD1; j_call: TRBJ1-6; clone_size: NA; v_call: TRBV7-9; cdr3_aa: CASRETGVNSPLHF; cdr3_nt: TGTGCCAGCAGGGAGACAGGGGTTAATTCACCCCTCCACTTT
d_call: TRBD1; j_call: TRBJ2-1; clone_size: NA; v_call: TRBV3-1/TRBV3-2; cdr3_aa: CASSQWGTGGTGGNEQFF; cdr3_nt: TGTGCCAGCAGCCAATGGGGGACAGGCGGAACAGGGGGCAATGAGCAGTTCTTC
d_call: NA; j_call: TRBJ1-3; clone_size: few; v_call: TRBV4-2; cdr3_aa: CASSQDFTRGSGNTIYF; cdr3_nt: TGTGCCAGCAGCCAAGATTTCACCCGGGGCTCTGGAAACACCATATATTTT
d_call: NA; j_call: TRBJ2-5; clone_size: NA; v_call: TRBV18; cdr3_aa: CASSQNPGTGIRETQYF; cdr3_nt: TGTGCCAGCTCACAGAACCCCGGGACTGGCATTAGAGAGACCCAGTACTTC
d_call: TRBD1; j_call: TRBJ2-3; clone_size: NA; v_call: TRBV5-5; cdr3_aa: CASSQEGQFSTDTQYF; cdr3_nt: TGTGCCAGCAGCCAAGAGGGACAGTTCAGCACAGATACGCAGTATTTT
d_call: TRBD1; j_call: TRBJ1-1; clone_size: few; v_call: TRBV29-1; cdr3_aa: CSVGQGGTEAFF; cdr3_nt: TGCAGCGTGGGACAGGGGGGGACTGAAGCTTTCTTT
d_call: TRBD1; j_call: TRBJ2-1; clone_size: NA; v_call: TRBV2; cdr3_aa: CASLLRDRGSEQFF; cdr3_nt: TGTGCCAGCCTTCTCCGGGACAGGGGCAGTGAGCAGTTCTTC
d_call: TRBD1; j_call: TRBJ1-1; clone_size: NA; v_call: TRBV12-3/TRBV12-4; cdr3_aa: CASSRLTGVEAFF; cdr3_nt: TGTGCCAGCAGCCGATTGACAGGGGTAGAAGCTTTCTTT
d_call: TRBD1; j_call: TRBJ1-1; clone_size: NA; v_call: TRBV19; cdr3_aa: CASSIDRGRGTEAFF; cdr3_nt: TGTGCCAGTAGTATCGACAGGGGGCGGGGGACTGAAGCTTTCTTT
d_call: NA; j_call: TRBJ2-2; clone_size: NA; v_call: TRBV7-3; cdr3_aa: CATARNTGELFF; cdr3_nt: TGTGCCACCGCCAGGAACACCGGGGAGCTGTTTTTT
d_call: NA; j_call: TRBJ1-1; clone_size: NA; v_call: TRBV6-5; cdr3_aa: CASRVTAMNTEAFF; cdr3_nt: TGTGCCAGCAGGGTGACAGCTATGAACACTGAAGCTTTCTTT
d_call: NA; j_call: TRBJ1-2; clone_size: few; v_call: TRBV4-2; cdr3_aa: CASSQDEGGGVTGSYTF; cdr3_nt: TGTGCCAGCAGCCAAGACGAAGGGGGAGGGGTTACAGGGTCCTACACCTTC
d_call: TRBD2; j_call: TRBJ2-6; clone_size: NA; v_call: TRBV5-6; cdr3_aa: CASSQGLAGTTGANVLTF; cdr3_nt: TGTGCCAGCAGCCAGGGACTAGCGGGGACTACGGGGGCCAACGTCCTGACTTTC
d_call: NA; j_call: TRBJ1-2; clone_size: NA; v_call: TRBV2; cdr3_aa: CASSQSYQGKYGYTF; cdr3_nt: TGTGCCAGCAGCCAGTCGTACCAGGGGAAATATGGCTACACCTTC
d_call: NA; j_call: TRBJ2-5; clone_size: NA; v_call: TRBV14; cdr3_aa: CASSRGLQETQYF; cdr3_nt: TGTGCCAGCAGCCGGGGACTGCAAGAGACCCAGTACTTC
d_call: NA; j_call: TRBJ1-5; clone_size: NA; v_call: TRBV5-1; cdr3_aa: CASSLGGVGANQPQHF; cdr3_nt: TGCGCCAGCAGCTTGGGAGGTGTAGGGGCAAATCAGCCCCAGCATTTT
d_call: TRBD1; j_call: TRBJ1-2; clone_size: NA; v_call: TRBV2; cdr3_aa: CASRRQGVGFYGYTF; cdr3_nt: TGTGCCAGCAGGAGACAGGGAGTGGGGTTCTATGGCTACACCTTC
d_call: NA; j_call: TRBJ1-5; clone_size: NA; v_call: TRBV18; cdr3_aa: CASSPTASSQPQHF; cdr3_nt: TGTGCCAGCTCACCGACAGCATCGAGTCAGCCCCAGCATTTT
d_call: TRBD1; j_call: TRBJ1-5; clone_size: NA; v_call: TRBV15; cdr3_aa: CATSRVGTGGYRGQPQHF; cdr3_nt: TGTGCCACCAGCAGAGTTGGGACAGGGGGGTACCGGGGTCAGCCCCAGCATTTT